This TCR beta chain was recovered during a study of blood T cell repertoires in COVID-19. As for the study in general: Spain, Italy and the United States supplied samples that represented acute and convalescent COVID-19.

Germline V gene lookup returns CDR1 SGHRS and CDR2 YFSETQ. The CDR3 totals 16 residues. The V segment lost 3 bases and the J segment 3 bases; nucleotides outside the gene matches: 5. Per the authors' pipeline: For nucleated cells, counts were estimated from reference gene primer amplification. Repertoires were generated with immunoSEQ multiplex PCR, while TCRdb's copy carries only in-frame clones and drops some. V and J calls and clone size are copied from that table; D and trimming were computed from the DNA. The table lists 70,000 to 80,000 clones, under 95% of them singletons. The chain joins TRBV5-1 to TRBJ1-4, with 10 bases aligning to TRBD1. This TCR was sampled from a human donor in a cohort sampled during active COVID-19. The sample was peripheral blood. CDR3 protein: CASSSGTGEPNEKLFF. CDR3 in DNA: TGCGCCAGCAGCTCCGGGACAGGGGAACCTAATGAAAAACTGTTTTTT.